The rows below give T cell receptor beta chains drawn from one sample of a study of T cell responses to AZD1222 COVID-19 vaccine. Sequencing was performed with immunoSEQ multiplex PCR; in TCRdb, only in-frame clones are kept and a portion is missing. The sample comprises approximately 140,000 clones, approximately 90% of which are singletons, and about 3% rests with the top ten. Sequences were derived from peripheral blood, sampled on day 0 of AZD1222 vaccination. Every receptor here comes from an adult in good health. Both conserved end residues are trimmed from each CDR3. The order of the fields is J gene, V gene, clone size, D gene, CDR3 protein. A D gene is named only where the DNA matches it firmly. Clone sizes are given selectively: once, few, many, or a class where the clone is expanded.

>TRBJ2-2|TRBV3-1/TRBV3-2|.|TRBD2
ASRLAGRRTGELF
>TRBJ1-4|TRBV5-1|.|.
ASSLAGEKLF
>TRBJ2-7|TRBV7-6|once|.
ASSLPTVGKEQY
>TRBJ1-1|TRBV7-6|.|.
ASSLEQNTEAF
>TRBJ1-5|TRBV4-1|.|.
ASSPTVNQPQH
>TRBJ1-5|TRBV18|.|.
ASSPRREHGDQPQH
>TRBJ2-7|TRBV27|.|TRBD1
ASSLVGTGVPYEQY
>TRBJ1-2|TRBV19|.|TRBD1
ASKPDRDFYGYT
>TRBJ1-4|TRBV19|few|TRBD1
ASTNRGYEKLF
>TRBJ1-2|TRBV5-4|.|.
ASSRDHYGYT
>TRBJ2-1|TRBV6-2/TRBV6-3|.|.
ASSYSGATQF
>TRBJ2-5|TRBV12-3/TRBV12-4|.|.
ASQMSGAETQY
>TRBJ2-3|TRBV18|.|.
ASSAGETDTQY
>TRBJ2-7|TRBV27|.|.
ASSPSRVRDEQY
>TRBJ2-7|TRBV9|.|.
ASSVDRYTYEQY
>TRBJ2-7|TRBV14|.|.
ASSQGGRTYEQY
>TRBJ1-6|TRBV6-4|.|.
ASGETENSPLH
>TRBJ2-3|TRBV30|once|.
AWSEGTVTDTQY
>TRBJ1-6|TRBV6-5|.|.
ASSYGGAAYNSPLH
>TRBJ1-2|TRBV5-5|few|TRBD1
ASSLSLGTGGAGYT
>TRBJ2-5|TRBV19|.|.
ASSVPGQGTQY
>TRBJ1-5|TRBV4-1|.|.
ASSQDGGYSNQPQH
>TRBJ1-2|TRBV10-2|.|.
ASSNRVEKYGYT
>TRBJ2-3|TRBV3-1/TRBV3-2|.|.
ASGRRGTSTDTQY
>TRBJ1-1|TRBV6-6|.|.
ASSYTRGTEAF
>TRBJ2-7|TRBV5-1|.|.
ASSLSDTMSAEQY
>TRBJ1-1|TRBV10-1|.|TRBD1
ASTRGQGEKAF
>TRBJ1-2|TRBV29-1|.|TRBD1
SVTADRGLDGYT
>TRBJ2-7|TRBV4-3|.|.
ASSQFLLKARYEQY
>TRBJ2-1|TRBV9|.|TRBD2
ASSVAGLADYNEQF
>TRBJ1-2|TRBV7-2|.|TRBD1
ASSLYRGLSDYGYT
>TRBJ1-2|TRBV28|once|.
ASRGYTHKNYT
>TRBJ1-1|TRBV19|.|TRBD1
ASSIIWQGEPEAF
>TRBJ1-1|TRBV7-6|.|TRBD1
ASSSGTGTEAF
>TRBJ1-1|TRBV3-1/TRBV3-2|.|.
ASSHTTEAF
>TRBJ1-5|TRBV28|.|.
ASSLPSRGQPQH
>TRBJ1-1|TRBV5-1|.|.
ASSLLAGTNTEAF
>TRBJ2-1|TRBV4-2|.|TRBD1
ASSPGTGGLRAYEQF
>TRBJ1-5|TRBV19|few|.
ASIPQH
>TRBJ1-2|TRBV19|.|.
ASTWTAYYGYT
>TRBJ1-4|TRBV9|once|.
ASSRDHGSEKLF
>TRBJ2-3|TRBV6-5|.|.
ASSYYSYTDTQY
>TRBJ2-3|TRBV28|.|.
ASSPILEDAQY
>TRBJ2-2|TRBV19|few|.
ASSNQGNTGELF
>TRBJ2-3|TRBV28|.|TRBD2
ASSGIAGGLSDTQY
>TRBJ2-2|TRBV15|.|TRBD1
ATSRRQGNTGELF
>TRBJ1-6|TRBV2|.|TRBD1
ASSEELVAGGSPLH
>TRBJ1-1|TRBV11-2|.|TRBD1
ASSSGQGRLDTEAF
>TRBJ1-1|TRBV7-9|.|.
ASSRFLNTEAF
>TRBJ1-4|TRBV30|.|.
AWSVPGLGNEKLF